This T cell receptor beta chain was obtained from a study of blood T cell repertoires in COVID-19. This clone was detected only a few times. This CDR3 is also generated by other DNA sequences in the sample. V dropped 4 bases and J dropped 7; count of bases not matched to a gene: 4. CDR3 length: 13 residues. Per the germline V gene, CDR1 is SGHTA and CDR2 is FQGNSA. Produced via immunoSEQ multiplex PCR; TCRdb's table is partial and in-frame only. The sample comprises around 250,000 clones, approximately 85% of which are singletons, and approximately 2% rests with the top ten. The genes are TRBV7-2 and TRBJ1-5; 7 bases align to TRBD1. This sequence was found in a woman between 45 and 60 years old who had recovered from COVID-19. Input material: PBMCs or T cells enriched from blood (not recorded which). The CDR3 DNA is TGTGCCAGCAGCTCCCAGGGGGAACAGCCCCAGCATTTT. Protein product: CASSSQGEQPQHF.